These 20 T cell receptor beta chains were all obtained from the same sample, sequenced in a study of TIL therapy for anti-PD-1-resistant metastatic lung cancer. Time point specified: pre-treatment sample, taken before nivolumab and TIL therapy. This was the immunoSEQ v3 assay. Sequenced by immunoSEQ multiplex PCR; TCRdb stores in-frame clones only, minus some. The sample gives tens of thousands of clones, 79% of which show up once; roughly 15% is in the top ten. The source material was blood, sampled at baseline. These receptors came from a man aged 70 or older with non-small cell lung cancer.

The chain uses TRBV9 and TRBJ2-2; TRBD1 aligns across 7 bases. V lost 6 bases, J lost 4 bases, and 12 bases stayed unmatched. Looked up from germline, CDR1 is SGDLS and CDR2 is YYNGEE. The CDR3 extends over 16 amino acids. CDR3 loop: CASKPGGSSSTGELFF. CDR3 nucleotide sequence: TGTGCCAGCAAACCAGGGGGATCCTCGAGCACCGGGGAGCTGTTTTTT.

The chain is built from TRBV19 and TRBJ2-7; 11 nucleotides agree with TRBD1. Trimming cost V 3 bases and J 2 bases; bases outside gene matches: 3. CDR1 and CDR2 from the germline V gene are LNHDA and SQIVND (reference sequence). The CDR3 runs 15 residues. The CDR3 loop reads CASSIRGQGAYEQYF. The CDR3 DNA reads TGTGCCAGTAGTATTAGGGGACAGGGGGCCTACGAGCAGTACTTC.

The chain has TRBV7-2 and TRBJ1-2; no reliable D call. From germline, CDR1 is SGHTA and CDR2 FQGNSA. V was shortened by 1 base and J by 4 bases, with 10 bases between the two germline ends. The CDR3 is 14 residues long. The CDR3 loop reads CASSLDSGSYGYTF. The CDR3 DNA reads as TGTGCCAGCAGCTTAGATTCAGGAAGCTATGGCTACACCTTC.

A few counts support this clone. The genes are TRBV14 and TRBJ1-2; TRBD1 matches 7 bases. V lost 4 bases and J lost 4; bases outside the gene matches: 12. The germline gives CDR1 SGHDN, CDR2 FVKESK. The CDR3 consists of 16 residues. CDR3 in DNA: TGTGCCAGCAGCCGGAGGACCCCTCAGGGGGTCTATGGCTACACCTTC. Translating gives CASSRRTPQGVYGYTF.

The rearrangement uses TRBV5-4 and TRBJ2-7; D may be TRBD2 (6 bases). The CDR3 spans 15 residues. V was clipped by 4 bases and J by 2 bases, with 16 bases between them. Germline CDR1 and CDR2: SGHNT and YYREEE (reference sequence). The CDR3 DNA sequence: TGTGCCAGCAGCCTCACCGGCGGGGACGCCTACGAGCAGTACTTC. This gives the protein CASSLTGGDAYEQYF.

The V gene is TRBV5-5, the J gene TRBJ2-7, with D tentatively TRBD2 (5 bases). Between the trimmed V and J ends, which lost 0 bases and 1 base, there was a span of 20 bases. Germline-derived CDR1 and CDR2 are SGHKS and YYEKEE (reference sequence). The CDR3 consists of 18 residues. This chain's CDR3 is CASSLDQIVGASSYEQYF. In DNA, the CDR3 is TGTGCCAGCAGCTTGGATCAGATAGTGGGAGCATCTTCCTACGAGCAGTACTTC.

The CDR3 is CASSTQVGTGELFF. The DNA for the CDR3 is TGTGCCAGTAGTACACAGGTCGGGACCGGGGAGCTGTTTTTT. The gene calls are TRBV19 and TRBJ2-2; tentative D call: TRBD1 (5 bases). The CDR3 is made up of 14 amino acids. V was shortened by 4 bases and J by 5 bases, with 11 bases between the two germline ends. Germline loops: CDR1 LNHDA, CDR2 SQIVND (reference sequence).

This clone has just a few counts. The genes are TRBV6-1 and TRBJ2-3, with D uncertain. CDR1 MNHNS and CDR2 SASEGT come from the germline V gene. The CDR3 contains 15 residues. The V end was cut by 1 base, the J end by 1 base, with 9 bases between. CDR3 residues: CASSEEYRRTDTQYF. CDR3 nucleotide sequence: TGTGCCAGCAGTGAAGAGTACCGCCGCACAGATACGCAGTATTTT.

The chain joins TRBV5-1 to TRBJ2-5; the match to TRBD2 covers 10 bases. The length of the CDR3 is 16 residues. From germline, CDR1 is SGHRS and CDR2 YFSETQ. V lost 3 bases and J lost 6; bases outside the gene matches: 11. The CDR3 DNA follows: TGCGCCAGCAGCTATACCCTAGCGGGAGACGCGAAGACCCAGTACTTC. Its translation: CASSYTLAGDAKTQYF.

The chain combines TRBV19 with TRBJ1-1, with unresolved D. The V gene lost 0 bases and the J gene lost 7 bases, with 12 bases spanning the gap. This CDR3 is built from 14 residues. CDR1 is LNHDA, CDR2 SQIVND, per germline (reference sequence). The chain's CDR3 is CASSIESWSVEAFF. For the CDR3, the DNA is TGTGCCAGTAGTATAGAATCTTGGAGCGTTGAAGCTTTCTTT.

This clone was counted a few times. This rearrangement joins TRBV7-9 to TRBJ2-1, with D possibly matching TRBD2 (6 bases). Germline CDR1 and CDR2: SEHNR and FQNEAQ (reference sequence). Trimming cost V 4 bases and J 7 bases, with 8 bases left between them. The CDR3 has 12 amino acids. The CDR3 here is CASSSSGNEQFF. For the CDR3, the DNA is TGTGCCAGCAGCTCGAGCGGGAATGAGCAGTTCTTC.

This clone was recorded a few times. This chain connects TRBV6-1 to TRBJ2-4; possible D gene TRBD1, 5 bases. V was clipped by 4 bases and J by 0 bases, with 13 bases between them. The CDR3 extends over 16 amino acids. Germline V gene lookup returns CDR1 MNHNS and CDR2 SASEGT. The CDR3 sequence is CASSVQTDLAKNIQYF. CDR3 coding DNA: TGTGCCAGCAGTGTTCAGACAGACCTAGCCAAAAACATTCAGTACTTC.

V gene TRBV5-1 combines with J gene TRBJ2-1; either TRBD1 or TRBD2 may fit D (6 bases each). The CDR3 loop spans 16 amino acids. Germline CDR1 and CDR2: SGHRS and YFSETQ. V was clipped by 6 bases and J by 1 base, with 17 bases between them. CDR3 sequence (DNA): TGCGCCAGCACCAAATTGGAGGGGGGATCCTACAATGAGCAGTTCTTC. Protein sequence: CASTKLEGGSYNEQFF. Complete variable domain (other parts from reference TRBV5-1 and TRBJ2-1): KAGVTQTPRYLIKTRGQQVTLSCSPISGHRSVSWYQQTPGQGLQFLFEYFSETQRNKGNFPGRFSGRQFSNSRSEMNVSTLELGDSALYLCASTKLEGGSYNEQFFGPGTRLTVL.

The genes are TRBV27 and TRBJ2-2; D remains ambiguous. The V gene's germline CDR1 is MNHEY and CDR2 SMNVEV (reference sequence). This CDR3 is built from 15 residues. The V end was cut by 2 bases, the J end by 2 bases, with 9 bases between. The CDR3 DNA sequence: TGTGCCAGCAGTTTAAAGCCGGAAAACACCGGGGAGCTGTTTTTT. Translating it yields CASSLKPENTGELFF.

This chain joins TRBV5-4 and TRBJ1-1, with D unresolved. The CDR3 spans 15 residues. The V end lost 2 bases, the J end lost 1 base, and 12 bases lay between the germline ends. Germline V CDR1 and CDR2: SGHNT, YYREEE (reference sequence). CDR3 protein: CASSFREGGNTEAFF. The CDR3 region has the DNA TGTGCCAGCAGCTTTAGAGAGGGCGGGAACACTGAAGCTTTCTTT.

V is TRBV9 and J is TRBJ2-3, with 9 bases that match TRBD2. The V and J ends lost 3 bases and 3 bases, in that order; junction bases with no gene match: 5. The CDR3 has 15 amino acids. Germline values: CDR1 SGDLS, CDR2 YYNGEE. CDR3 sequence (DNA): TGTGCCAGCAGCGGAGTAGCGGGAGTAACAGATACGCAGTATTTT. Protein: CASSGVAGVTDTQYF.

Here the CDR3 reads CASSYGQGASPETQYF. The DNA for the CDR3 is TGTGCCAGCAGCTACGGACAGGGGGCTTCTCCAGAGACCCAGTACTTC. V gene TRBV11-2 combines with J gene TRBJ2-5; the match to TRBD1 covers 11 bases. This CDR3 spans 16 amino acids. Germline CDR1 and CDR2: SGHAT and FQNNGV. V dropped 4 bases and J dropped 4; count of bases not matched to a gene: 8.

The chain employs TRBV28 and TRBJ1-2, with D possibly matching TRBD1 (5 bases). This CDR3 region has 15 residues. The V gene lost 10 bases and the J gene lost 0 bases, with 18 bases spanning the gap. Germline V gene data show CDR1 as MDHEN and CDR2 as SYDVKM. For the CDR3, the DNA is TGTGCCACCTACCCAAGGGGCTCTACTAACTATGGCTACACCTTC. Residues: CATYPRGSTNYGYTF.

This clone has only one observation. The chain links TRBV30 to TRBJ2-7; 11 bases agree with TRBD1. Trimming took 1 base from V and 6 from J; bases not matched to a gene: 2. CDR1 GTSNPN and CDR2 SVGIG come from the germline V gene (reference sequence). The CDR3 sequence is 13 residues long. In DNA form, the CDR3 reads TGTGCCTGGAGTGGGGGGACAGGGGGCGAGCAGTACTTC. Its translation is CAWSGGTGGEQYF.

This chain joins TRBV7-9 and TRBJ2-7; D tentatively fits TRBD1 or TRBD2 (5 bases each). Trimming shortened V by 4 bases and J by 3 bases, and 16 bases separated the two germline ends. Germline V gives CDR1 SEHNR, CDR2 FQNEAQ (reference sequence). The CDR3 has 15 amino acids. CDR3 coding DNA: TGTGCCAGCAGCTCCCGGTCCCGAGGGGACTACGAGCAGTACTTC. It specifies CASSSRSRGDYEQYF. The whole variable domain, remainder taken from reference TRBV7-9 and TRBJ2-7, is DTGVSQNPRHKITKRGQNVTFRCDPISEHNRLYWYRQTLGQGPEFLTYFQNEAQLEKSRLLSDRFSAERPKGSFSTLEIQRTEQGDSAMYLCASSSRSRGDYEQYFGPGTRLTVT.